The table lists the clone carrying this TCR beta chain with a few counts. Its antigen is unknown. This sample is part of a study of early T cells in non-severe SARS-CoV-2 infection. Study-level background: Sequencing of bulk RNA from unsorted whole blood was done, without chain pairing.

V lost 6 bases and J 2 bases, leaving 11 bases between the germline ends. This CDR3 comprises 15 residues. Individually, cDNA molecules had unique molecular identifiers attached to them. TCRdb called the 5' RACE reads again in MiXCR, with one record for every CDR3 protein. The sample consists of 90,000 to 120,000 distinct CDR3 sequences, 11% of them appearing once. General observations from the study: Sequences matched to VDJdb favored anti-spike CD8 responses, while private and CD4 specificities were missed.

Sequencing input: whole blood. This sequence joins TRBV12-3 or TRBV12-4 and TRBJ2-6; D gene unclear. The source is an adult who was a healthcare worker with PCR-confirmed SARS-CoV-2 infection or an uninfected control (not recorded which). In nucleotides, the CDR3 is TGTGCCAGCAGCCCACAGCGTACTGGGGCCAACGTCCTGACTTTC. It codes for CASSPQRTGANVLTF.